These T cell receptor beta chains were read from a single sample in a study of blood T cell repertoires in COVID-19. The data were produced by immunoSEQ multiplex PCR, yet TCRdb's version contains in-frame clones alone and is incomplete. The sample has tens of thousands of clones, roughly 84% seen once. Material: peripheral blood. The receptors originated from an older woman with acute or convalescent COVID-19. The CDR3 runs from the conserved cysteine through the conserved F or W. D genes are given only for firm matches. A row's size may be missing; if present it is once, few, many or a size class.

j_gene: TRBJ1-1; v_gene: TRBV4-1; d_gene: NA; abundance: NA; CDR3aa: CASSQDSPNTEAFF; CDR3nt: TGCGCCAGCAGCCAAGATAGCCCAAACACTGAAGCTTTCTTT
j_gene: TRBJ1-2; v_gene: TRBV11-2; d_gene: NA; abundance: NA; CDR3aa: CASSLDADFNYGYTF; CDR3nt: TGTGCCAGCAGCTTAGACGCGGACTTTAACTATGGCTACACCTTC
j_gene: TRBJ2-1; v_gene: TRBV9; d_gene: NA; abundance: few; CDR3aa: CASSFRDKGNEQFF; CDR3nt: TGTGCCAGCAGCTTCCGGGACAAAGGGAATGAGCAGTTCTTC
j_gene: TRBJ1-5; v_gene: TRBV19; d_gene: NA; abundance: NA; CDR3aa: CASSSGLGNQPQHF; CDR3nt: TGTGCCAGTAGTTCGGGTTTAGGCAATCAGCCCCAGCATTTT
j_gene: TRBJ1-4; v_gene: TRBV5-6; d_gene: NA; abundance: NA; CDR3aa: CASSLYESGVTNEKLFF; CDR3nt: TGTGCCAGCAGCTTGTATGAGTCGGGGGTCACTAATGAAAAACTGTTTTTT
j_gene: TRBJ1-2; v_gene: TRBV9; d_gene: TRBD1; abundance: NA; CDR3aa: CASSVGTGGYGYTF; CDR3nt: TGTGCCAGCAGCGTAGGAACAGGGGGTTATGGCTACACCTTC
j_gene: TRBJ1-2; v_gene: TRBV29-1; d_gene: NA; abundance: NA; CDR3aa: CSVDLQGGRGYTF; CDR3nt: TGCAGCGTTGATTTACAGGGAGGGAGGGGCTACACCTTC
j_gene: TRBJ1-2; v_gene: TRBV11-1; d_gene: TRBD1; abundance: NA; CDR3aa: CASSPDRNYGYTF; CDR3nt: TGTGCCAGCAGCCCGGACAGGAACTATGGCTACACCTTC
j_gene: TRBJ1-2; v_gene: TRBV21-1; d_gene: NA; abundance: NA; CDR3aa: CASFIANYGYTF; CDR3nt: TGTGCCAGCTTCATAGCTAACTATGGCTACACCTTC
j_gene: TRBJ1-3; v_gene: TRBV4-1; d_gene: NA; abundance: NA; CDR3aa: CASSQDSGVQGNTIYF; CDR3nt: TGCGCCAGCAGCCAAGATTCCGGGGTACAAGGAAACACCATATATTTT
j_gene: TRBJ1-1; v_gene: TRBV18; d_gene: NA; abundance: NA; CDR3aa: CASSPSMNTEAFF; CDR3nt: TGTGCCAGCTCACCGAGCATGAACACTGAAGCTTTCTTT
j_gene: TRBJ1-2; v_gene: TRBV24-1; d_gene: NA; abundance: NA; CDR3aa: CATSDFSKLGGYTF; CDR3nt: TGTGCCACCAGTGATTTCTCTAAACTAGGTGGCTACACCTTC
j_gene: TRBJ2-3; v_gene: TRBV2; d_gene: NA; abundance: NA; CDR3aa: CATPRGGSTDTQYF; CDR3nt: TGTGCCACTCCTCGCGGCGGGAGCACAGATACGCAGTATTTT
j_gene: TRBJ1-1; v_gene: TRBV3-1/TRBV3-2; d_gene: NA; abundance: NA; CDR3aa: CASSQDSWDQGTFF; CDR3nt: TGTGCCAGCAGCCAAGATTCTTGGGATCAGGGGACTTTCTTT
j_gene: TRBJ2-3; v_gene: TRBV3-1/TRBV3-2; d_gene: TRBD2; abundance: NA; CDR3aa: CASSPSLAGAGGTQYF; CDR3nt: TGTGCCAGCAGCCCATCACTAGCGGGGGCGGGAGGTACGCAGTATTTT
j_gene: TRBJ2-2; v_gene: TRBV5-1; d_gene: NA; abundance: NA; CDR3aa: CASSLGQGQNTGELFF; CDR3nt: TGCGCCAGCAGCTTGGGTCAGGGGCAGAACACCGGGGAGCTGTTTTTT
j_gene: TRBJ1-1; v_gene: TRBV19; d_gene: NA; abundance: once; CDR3aa: CASSAAVNTEAFF; CDR3nt: TGTGCCAGTAGTGCCGCAGTGAACACTGAAGCTTTCTTT
j_gene: TRBJ2-7; v_gene: TRBV18; d_gene: NA; abundance: NA; CDR3aa: CASSPRGLGSYEQYF; CDR3nt: TGTGCCAGCTCACCCCGGGGGTTGGGATCCTACGAGCAGTACTTC
j_gene: TRBJ1-2; v_gene: TRBV19; d_gene: NA; abundance: NA; CDR3aa: CASNTKIQANYGYTF; CDR3nt: TGTGCCAGTAACACCAAAATTCAAGCTAACTATGGCTACACCTTC
j_gene: TRBJ2-3; v_gene: TRBV19; d_gene: NA; abundance: NA; CDR3aa: CASSLRPGDTQYF; CDR3nt: TGTGCCAGTTCTCTGAGGCCGGGGGATACGCAGTATTTT
j_gene: TRBJ2-7; v_gene: TRBV6-2/TRBV6-3; d_gene: NA; abundance: NA; CDR3aa: CASSYPRDGGPIYEQYF; CDR3nt: TGTGCCAGCAGTTACCCCCGCGACGGAGGGCCGATTTACGAGCAGTACTTC
j_gene: TRBJ1-3; v_gene: TRBV5-1; d_gene: TRBD1; abundance: NA; CDR3aa: CASSPAGTGGNTIYF; CDR3nt: TGCGCCAGCAGCCCAGCCGGGACAGGGGGAAACACCATATATTTT